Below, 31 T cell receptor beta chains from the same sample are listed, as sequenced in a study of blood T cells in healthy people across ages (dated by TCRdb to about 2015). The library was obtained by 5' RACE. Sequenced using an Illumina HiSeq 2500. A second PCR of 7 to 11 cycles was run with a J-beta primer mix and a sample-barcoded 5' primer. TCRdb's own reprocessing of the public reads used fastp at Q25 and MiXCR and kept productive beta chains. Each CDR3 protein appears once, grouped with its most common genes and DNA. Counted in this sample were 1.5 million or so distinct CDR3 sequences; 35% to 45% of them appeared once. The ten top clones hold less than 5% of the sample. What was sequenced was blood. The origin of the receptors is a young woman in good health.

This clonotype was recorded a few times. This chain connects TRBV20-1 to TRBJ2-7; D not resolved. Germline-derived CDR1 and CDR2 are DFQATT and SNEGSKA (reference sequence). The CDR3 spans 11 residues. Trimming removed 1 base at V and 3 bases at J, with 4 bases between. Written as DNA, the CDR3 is TGCAGTGCTAGAGCGGTCTACGAGCAGTACTTC. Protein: CSARAVYEQYF.

The DNA for the CDR3 is TGCAGTGCTAGAGCAAGGACAGGGAGCAATCAGCCCCAGCATTTT. Residues: CSARARTGSNQPQHF. V is TRBV20-1 and J is TRBJ1-5; 8 positions agree with TRBD1. V dropped 1 base and J dropped 1; count of bases not matched to a gene: 3. The CDR3 totals 15 residues. The germline CDR1 and CDR2 sequences are DFQATT and SNEGSKA (reference sequence).

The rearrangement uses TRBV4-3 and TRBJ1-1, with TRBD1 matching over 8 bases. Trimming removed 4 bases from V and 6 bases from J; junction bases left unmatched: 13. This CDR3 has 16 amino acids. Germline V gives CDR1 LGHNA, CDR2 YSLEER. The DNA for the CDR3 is TGCGCCAGCAGCCCCACACTGACAGGGGCCTCCGCTGAAGCTTTCTTT. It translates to CASSPTLTGASAEAFF.

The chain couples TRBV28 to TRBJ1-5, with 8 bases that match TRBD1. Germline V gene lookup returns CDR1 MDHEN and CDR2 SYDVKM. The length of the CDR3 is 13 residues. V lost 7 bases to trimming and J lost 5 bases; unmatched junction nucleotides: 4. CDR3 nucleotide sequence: TGTGCCAGCATTACACAGGGGGATCAGCCCCAGCATTTT. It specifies CASITQGDQPQHF. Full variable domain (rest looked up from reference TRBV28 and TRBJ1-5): DVKVTQSSRYLVKRTGEKVFLECVQDMDHENMFWYRQDPGLGLRLIYFSYDVKMKEKGDIPEGYSVSREKKERFSLILESASTNQTSMYLCASITQGDQPQHFGDGTRLSIL.

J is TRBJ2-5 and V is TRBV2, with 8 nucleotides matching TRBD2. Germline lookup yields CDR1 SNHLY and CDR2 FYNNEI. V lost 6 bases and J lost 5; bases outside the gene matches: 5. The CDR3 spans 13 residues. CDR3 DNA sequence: TGTGCCAGCAGCGGACCGGGGGGGGAGACCCAGTACTTC. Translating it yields CASSGPGGETQYF.

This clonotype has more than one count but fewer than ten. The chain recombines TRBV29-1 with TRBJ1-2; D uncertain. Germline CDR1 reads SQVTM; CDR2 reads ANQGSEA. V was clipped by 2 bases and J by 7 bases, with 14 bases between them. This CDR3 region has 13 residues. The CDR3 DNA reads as TGCAGCGTTGAAACTCGAGACTTAACTGGCTACACCTTC. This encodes CSVETRDLTGYTF.

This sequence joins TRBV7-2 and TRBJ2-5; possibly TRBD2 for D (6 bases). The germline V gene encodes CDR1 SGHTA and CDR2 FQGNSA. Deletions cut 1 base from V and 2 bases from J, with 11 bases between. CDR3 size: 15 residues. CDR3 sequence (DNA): TGTGCCAGCAGCTTAGTCGGGCTAGCGCAAGAGACCCAGTACTTC. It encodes CASSLVGLAQETQYF.

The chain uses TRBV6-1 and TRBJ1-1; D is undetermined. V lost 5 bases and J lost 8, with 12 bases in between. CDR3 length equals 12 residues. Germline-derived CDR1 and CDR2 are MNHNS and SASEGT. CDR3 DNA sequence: TGTGCCAGCAGTACTCAGAGCTTCGAAGCTTTCTTT. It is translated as CASSTQSFEAFF.

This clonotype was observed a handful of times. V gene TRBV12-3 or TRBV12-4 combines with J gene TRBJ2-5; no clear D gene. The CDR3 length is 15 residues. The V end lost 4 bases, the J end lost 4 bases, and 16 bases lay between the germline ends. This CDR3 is CASSSSLILSETQYF. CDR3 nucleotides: TGTGCCAGCAGTTCCTCCCTCATCCTCTCAGAGACCCAGTACTTC.

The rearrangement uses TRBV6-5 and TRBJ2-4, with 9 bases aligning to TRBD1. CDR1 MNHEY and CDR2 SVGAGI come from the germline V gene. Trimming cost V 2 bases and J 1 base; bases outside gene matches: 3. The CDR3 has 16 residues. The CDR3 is CASSYPQGAAKNIQYF. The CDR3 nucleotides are TGTGCCAGCAGTTACCCACAGGGGGCGGCCAAAAACATTCAGTACTTC.

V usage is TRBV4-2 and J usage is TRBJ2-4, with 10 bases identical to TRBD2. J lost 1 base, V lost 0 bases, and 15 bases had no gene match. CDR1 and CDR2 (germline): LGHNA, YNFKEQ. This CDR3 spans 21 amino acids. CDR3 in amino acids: CASSQDLVQAGGPFAKNIQYF. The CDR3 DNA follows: TGTGCCAGCAGCCAAGATCTTGTTCAAGCGGGGGGGCCATTCGCCAAAAACATTCAGTACTTC.

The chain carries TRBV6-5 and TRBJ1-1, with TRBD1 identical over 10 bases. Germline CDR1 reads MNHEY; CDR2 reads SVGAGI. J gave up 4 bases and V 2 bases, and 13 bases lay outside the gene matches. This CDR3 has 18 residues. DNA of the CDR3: TGTGCCAGCAGTTACCTCGGGACAGGGGCCGGGTTGGGCACTGAAGCTTTCTTT. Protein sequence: CASSYLGTGAGLGTEAFF.

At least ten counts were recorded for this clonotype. CDR3 DNA: TGCGCCAGCAGCTTGTCTATGGGGACTAGCGTGGCCTACGAGCAGTACTTC. Translated, it gives CASSLSMGTSVAYEQYF. The gene calls are TRBV5-1 and TRBJ2-7; 10 bases agree with TRBD2. The V and J ends lost 1 base and 2 bases, in that order; junction bases with no gene match: 9. Per the germline V gene, CDR1 is SGHRS and CDR2 is YFSETQ. This CDR3 region has 17 residues.

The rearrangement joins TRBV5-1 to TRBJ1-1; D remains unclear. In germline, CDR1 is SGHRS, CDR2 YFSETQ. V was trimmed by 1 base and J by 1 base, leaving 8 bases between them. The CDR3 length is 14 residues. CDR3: CASSLTRPNTEAFF. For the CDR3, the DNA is TGCGCCAGCAGCTTGACCAGGCCGAACACTGAAGCTTTCTTT. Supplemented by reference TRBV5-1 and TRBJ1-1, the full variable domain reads KAGVTQTPRYLIKTRGQQVTLSCSPISGHRSVSWYQQTPGQGLQFLFEYFSETQRNKGNFPGRFSGRQFSNSRSEMNVSTLELGDSALYLCASSLTRPNTEAFFGQGTRLTVV.

CDR3 sequence: CASGERGNEQYF. The CDR3 bases are TGTGCCAGCGGGGAAAGGGGCAATGAGCAGTACTTC. The V gene is TRBV27, the J gene TRBJ2-7, with D tentatively TRBD1 (5 bases). V gave up 8 bases and J gave up 7 bases, with 15 bases separating them. The germline CDR1 and CDR2 sequences are MNHEY and SMNVEV (reference sequence). The CDR3 covers 12 residues.

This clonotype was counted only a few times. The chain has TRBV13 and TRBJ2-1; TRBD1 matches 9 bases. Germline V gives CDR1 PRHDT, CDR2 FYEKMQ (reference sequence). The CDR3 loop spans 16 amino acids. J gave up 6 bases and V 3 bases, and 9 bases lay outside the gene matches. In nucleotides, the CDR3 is TGTGCCAGCAGCTTGGGACCACAGGGGGCTTTCAATGAGCAGTTCTTC. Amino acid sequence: CASSLGPQGAFNEQFF. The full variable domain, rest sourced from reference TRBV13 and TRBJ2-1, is AAGVIQSPRHLIKEKRETATLKCYPIPRHDTVYWYQQGPGQDPQFLISFYEKMQSDKGSIPDRFSAQQFSDYHSELNMSSLELGDSALYFCASSLGPQGAFNEQFFGPGTRLTVL.

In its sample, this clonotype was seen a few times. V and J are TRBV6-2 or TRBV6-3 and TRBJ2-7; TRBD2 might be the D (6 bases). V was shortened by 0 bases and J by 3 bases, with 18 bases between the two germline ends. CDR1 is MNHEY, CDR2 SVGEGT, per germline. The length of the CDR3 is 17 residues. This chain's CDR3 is CASSYSKVGGLLYEQYF. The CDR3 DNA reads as TGTGCCAGCAGTTACTCGAAAGTCGGGGGACTTCTCTACGAGCAGTACTTC.

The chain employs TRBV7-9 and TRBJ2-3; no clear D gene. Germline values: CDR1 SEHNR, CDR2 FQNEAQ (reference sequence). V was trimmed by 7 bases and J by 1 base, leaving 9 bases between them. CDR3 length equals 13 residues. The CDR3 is CASTKGGTDTQYF. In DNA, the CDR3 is TGTGCCAGCACCAAAGGAGGCACAGATACGCAGTATTTT.

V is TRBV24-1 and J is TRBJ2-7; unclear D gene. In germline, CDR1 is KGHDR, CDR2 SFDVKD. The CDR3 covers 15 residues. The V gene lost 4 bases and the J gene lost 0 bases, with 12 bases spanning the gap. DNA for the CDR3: TGTGCCACCAGTGACCCCGGACGGAGCTCCTACGAGCAGTACTTC. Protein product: CATSDPGRSSYEQYF.

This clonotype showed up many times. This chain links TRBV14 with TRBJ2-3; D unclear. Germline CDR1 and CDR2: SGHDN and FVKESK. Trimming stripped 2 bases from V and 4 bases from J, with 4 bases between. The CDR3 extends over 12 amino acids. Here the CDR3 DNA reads TGTGCCAGCAGCCAAATTCCAGATACGCAGTATTTT. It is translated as CASSQIPDTQYF.

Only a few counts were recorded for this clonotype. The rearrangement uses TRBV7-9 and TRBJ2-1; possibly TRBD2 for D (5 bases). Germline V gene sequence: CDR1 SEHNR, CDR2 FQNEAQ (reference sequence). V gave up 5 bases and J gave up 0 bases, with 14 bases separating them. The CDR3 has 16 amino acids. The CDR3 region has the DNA TGTGCCAGCAGCCCAAGAGCCGGGATCTCCTACAATGAGCAGTTCTTC. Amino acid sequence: CASSPRAGISYNEQFF.

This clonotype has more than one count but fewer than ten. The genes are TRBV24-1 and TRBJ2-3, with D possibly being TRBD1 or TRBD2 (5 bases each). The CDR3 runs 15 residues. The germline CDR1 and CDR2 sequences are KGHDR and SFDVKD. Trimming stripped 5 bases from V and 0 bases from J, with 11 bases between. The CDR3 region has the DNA TGTGCCACCAGTGTGGGGGAGACTAGCACAGATACGCAGTATTTT. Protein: CATSVGETSTDTQYF.

The CDR3 here is CASSQFLSQPQHF. The CDR3 DNA sequence: TGTGCCAGCAGCCAATTCCTCTCTCAGCCCCAGCATTTT. V gene TRBV14 combines with J gene TRBJ1-5; D is unresolved. V dropped 2 bases and J dropped 6 bases, with 8 bases sitting between them. The CDR3 consists of 13 residues. The V gene's germline CDR1 is SGHDN and CDR2 FVKESK.

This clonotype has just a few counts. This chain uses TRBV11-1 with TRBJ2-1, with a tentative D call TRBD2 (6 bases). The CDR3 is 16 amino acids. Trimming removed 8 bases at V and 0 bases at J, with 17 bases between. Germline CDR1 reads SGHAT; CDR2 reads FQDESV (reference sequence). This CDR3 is CASSLEGTASYNEQFF. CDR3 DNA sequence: TGTGCCAGCTCACTAGAGGGGACTGCCTCCTACAATGAGCAGTTCTTC.

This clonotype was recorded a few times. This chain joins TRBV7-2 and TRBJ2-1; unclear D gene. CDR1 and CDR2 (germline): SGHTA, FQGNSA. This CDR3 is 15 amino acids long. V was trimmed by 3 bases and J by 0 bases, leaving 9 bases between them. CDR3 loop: CASSFDLGSYNEQFF. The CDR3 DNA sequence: TGTGCCAGCAGCTTCGATTTGGGCTCCTACAATGAGCAGTTCTTC.

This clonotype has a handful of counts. The CDR3 loop is CASSFHLRTSGGYEQFF. In nucleotides, the CDR3 is TGTGCCAGCAGTTTCCACCTAAGGACTAGCGGGGGGTATGAGCAGTTCTTC. The chain is built from TRBV6-2 or TRBV6-3 and TRBJ2-1; 14 bases are shared with TRBD2. V shed 4 bases and J 8 bases; nucleotides not matched to a gene: 10. This CDR3 comprises 17 residues. Germline CDR1 MNHEY, CDR2 SVGEGT.

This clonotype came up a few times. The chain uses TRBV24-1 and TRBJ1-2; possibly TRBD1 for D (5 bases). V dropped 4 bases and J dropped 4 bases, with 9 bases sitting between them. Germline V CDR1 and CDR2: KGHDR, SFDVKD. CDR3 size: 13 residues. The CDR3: CATSETGIYGYTF. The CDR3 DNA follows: TGTGCCACCAGTGAAACAGGAATCTATGGCTACACCTTC.

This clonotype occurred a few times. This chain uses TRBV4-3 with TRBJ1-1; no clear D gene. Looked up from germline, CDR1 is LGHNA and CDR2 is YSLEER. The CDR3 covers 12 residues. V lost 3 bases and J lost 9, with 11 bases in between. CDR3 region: CASSQYKSQAFF. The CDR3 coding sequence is TGCGCCAGCAGCCAGTACAAGTCCCAAGCTTTCTTT.

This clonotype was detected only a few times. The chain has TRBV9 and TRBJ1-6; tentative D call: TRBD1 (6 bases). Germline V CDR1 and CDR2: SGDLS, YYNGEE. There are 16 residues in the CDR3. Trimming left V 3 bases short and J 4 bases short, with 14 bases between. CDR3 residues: CASSEGGSVYNSPLHF. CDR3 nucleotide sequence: TGTGCCAGCAGCGAGGGGGGCAGCGTATATAATTCACCCCTCCACTTT.

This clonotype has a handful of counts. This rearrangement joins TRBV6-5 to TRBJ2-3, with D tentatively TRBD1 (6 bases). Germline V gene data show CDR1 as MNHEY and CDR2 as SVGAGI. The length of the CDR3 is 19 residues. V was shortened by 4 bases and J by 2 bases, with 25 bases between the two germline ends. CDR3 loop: CASSFNVGTGHVFTDTQYF. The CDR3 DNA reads TGTGCCAGCAGTTTTAATGTAGGAACGGGACACGTTTTCACAGATACGCAGTATTTT.

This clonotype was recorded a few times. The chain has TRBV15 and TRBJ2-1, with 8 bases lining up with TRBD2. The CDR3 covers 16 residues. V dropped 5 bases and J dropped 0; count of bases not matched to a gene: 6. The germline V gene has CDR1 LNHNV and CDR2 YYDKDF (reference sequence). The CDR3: CATSRERESSYNEQFF. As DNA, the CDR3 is TGTGCCACCAGCCGCGAGCGGGAGAGCTCCTACAATGAGCAGTTCTTC.